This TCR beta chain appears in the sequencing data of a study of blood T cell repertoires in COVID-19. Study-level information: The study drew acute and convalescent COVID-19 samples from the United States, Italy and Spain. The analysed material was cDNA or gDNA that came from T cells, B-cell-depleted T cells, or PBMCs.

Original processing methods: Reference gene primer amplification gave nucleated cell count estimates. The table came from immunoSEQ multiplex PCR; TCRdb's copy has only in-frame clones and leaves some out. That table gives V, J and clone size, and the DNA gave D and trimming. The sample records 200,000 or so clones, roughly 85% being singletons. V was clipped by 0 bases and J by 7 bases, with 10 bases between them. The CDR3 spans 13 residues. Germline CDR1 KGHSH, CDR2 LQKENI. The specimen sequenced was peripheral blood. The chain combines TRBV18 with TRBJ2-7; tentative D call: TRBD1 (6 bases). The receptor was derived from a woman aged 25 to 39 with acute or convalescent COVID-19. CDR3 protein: CASSPPGQGEQYF. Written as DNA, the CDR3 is TGTGCCAGCTCACCACCGGGGCAGGGGGAGCAGTACTTC.